Detailed here is one T cell receptor (beta chain). The V gene's germline CDR1 is SQVTM and CDR2 ANQGSEA. The CDR3 has 13 residues. V was shortened by 0 bases and J by 5 bases, with 11 bases between the two germline ends. This record belongs to a study of technical replicates of blood from a few donors. Assay: immunoSEQ multiplex PCR; the TCRdb copy retains only in-frame clones and omits some. Of about 100,000 clones in the sample, 95% were seen once. This sequence joins TRBV29-1 and TRBJ2-7; a possible D gene is TRBD1 (5 bases). This sequence originates from a human donor in good health. Input material: T cells isolated from PBMCs. The CDR3 spells CSVEDKGRHEQYF. The CDR3 DNA reads TGCAGCGTTGAAGATAAGGGGCGGCACGAGCAGTACTTC.